This entry is about one T cell receptor (beta chain). Trimming left V 7 bases short and J 5 bases short, with 11 bases between. This CDR3 has 13 amino acids. Germline V lookup: CDR1 MDHEN, CDR2 SYDVKM. The record originates from a study of blood T cell repertoires in COVID-19. Study overall: The United States, Italy and Spain supplied acute and convalescent COVID-19 samples. In each case, the material was cDNA or gDNA derived from T cells, B-cell-depleted T cells, or PBMCs.

Original processing methods: How many nucleated cells were present was estimated from reference gene primer amplification. Clones were sequenced by immunoSEQ multiplex PCR, and TCRdb holds only the in-frame ones, with some missing. For V, J and clone size, that table is used; D and trimming come from the DNA. This sample has about 120,000 clones, with 65% to 90% found just once. Material: peripheral blood. This TCR came from an elderly woman with acute or convalescent COVID-19. J is TRBJ2-2 and V is TRBV28; the D gene is possibly TRBD2 (6 bases). As DNA, the CDR3 is TGTGCCAGCACCATCGGGGGAACCGGGGAGCTGTTTTTT. Translating it yields CASTIGGTGELFF.